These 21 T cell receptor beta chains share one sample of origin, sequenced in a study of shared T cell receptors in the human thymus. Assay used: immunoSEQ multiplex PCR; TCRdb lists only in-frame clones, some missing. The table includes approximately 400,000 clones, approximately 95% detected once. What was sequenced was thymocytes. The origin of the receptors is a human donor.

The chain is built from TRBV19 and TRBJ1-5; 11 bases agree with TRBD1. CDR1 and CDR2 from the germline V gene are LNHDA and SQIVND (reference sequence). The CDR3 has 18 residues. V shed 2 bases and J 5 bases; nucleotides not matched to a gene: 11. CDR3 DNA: TGTGCCAGTAGTATACCCCCGGACAGGGGGCGCGATGATCAGCCCCAGCATTTT. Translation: CASSIPPDRGRDDQPQHF.

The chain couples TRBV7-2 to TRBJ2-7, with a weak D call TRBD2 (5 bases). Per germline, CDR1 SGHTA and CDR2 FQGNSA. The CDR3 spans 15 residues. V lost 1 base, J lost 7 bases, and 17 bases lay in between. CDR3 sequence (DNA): TGTGCCAGCAGCTTAGATCAGCCCTCCTCGGGGGAGCAGTACTTC. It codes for CASSLDQPSSGEQYF.

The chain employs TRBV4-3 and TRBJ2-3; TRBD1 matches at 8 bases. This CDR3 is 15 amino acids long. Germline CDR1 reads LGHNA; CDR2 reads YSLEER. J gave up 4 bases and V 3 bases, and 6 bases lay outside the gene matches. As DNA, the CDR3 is TGCGCCAGCAGCCAGGCCGGGACAGGCGCAGATACGCAGTATTTT. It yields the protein CASSQAGTGADTQYF.

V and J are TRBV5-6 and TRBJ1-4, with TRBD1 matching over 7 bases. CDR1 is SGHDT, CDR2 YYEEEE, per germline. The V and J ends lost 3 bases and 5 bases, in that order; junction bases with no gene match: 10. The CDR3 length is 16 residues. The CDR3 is CASSSYYRGHNEKLFF. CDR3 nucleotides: TGTGCCAGCAGCTCCTACTACAGGGGACACAATGAAAAACTGTTTTTT.

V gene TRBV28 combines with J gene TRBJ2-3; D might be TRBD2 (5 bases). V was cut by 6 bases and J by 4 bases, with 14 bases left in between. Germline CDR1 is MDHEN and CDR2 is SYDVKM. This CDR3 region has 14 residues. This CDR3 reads CASSGNRGSDTQYF. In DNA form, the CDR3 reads TGTGCCAGCAGCGGCAATCGAGGGTCAGATACGCAGTATTTT.

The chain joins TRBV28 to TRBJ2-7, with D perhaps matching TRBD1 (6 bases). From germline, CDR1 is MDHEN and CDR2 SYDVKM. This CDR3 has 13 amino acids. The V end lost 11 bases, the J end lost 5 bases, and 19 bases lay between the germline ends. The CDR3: CAGAEQGYDEQYF. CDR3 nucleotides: TGTGCCGGGGCGGAACAGGGATACGACGAGCAGTACTTC.

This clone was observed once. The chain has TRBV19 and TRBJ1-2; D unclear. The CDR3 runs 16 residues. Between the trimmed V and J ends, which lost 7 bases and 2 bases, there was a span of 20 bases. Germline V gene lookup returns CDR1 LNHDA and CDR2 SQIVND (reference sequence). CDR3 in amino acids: CASTPRRSTVNYGYTF. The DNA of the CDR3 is TGTGCCAGTACCCCTAGAAGGAGCACCGTCAACTATGGCTACACCTTC. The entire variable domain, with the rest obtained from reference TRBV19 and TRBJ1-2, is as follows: DGGITQSPKYLFRKEGQNVTLSCEQNLNHDAMYWYRQDPGQGLRLIYYSQIVNDFQKGDIAEGYSVSREKKESFPLTVTSAQKNPTAFYLCASTPRRSTVNYGYTFGSGTRLTVV.

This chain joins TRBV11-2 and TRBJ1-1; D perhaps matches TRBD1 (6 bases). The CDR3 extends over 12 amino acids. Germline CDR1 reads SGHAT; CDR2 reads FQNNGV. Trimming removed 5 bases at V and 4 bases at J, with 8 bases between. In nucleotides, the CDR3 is TGTGCCAGCAGCCGGGACACCACTGAAGCTTTCTTT. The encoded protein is CASSRDTTEAFF.

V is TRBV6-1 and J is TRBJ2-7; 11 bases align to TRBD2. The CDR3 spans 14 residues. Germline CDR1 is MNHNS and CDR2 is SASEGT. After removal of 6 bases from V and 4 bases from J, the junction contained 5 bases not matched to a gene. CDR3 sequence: CASSRGLAGYEQYF. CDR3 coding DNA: TGTGCCAGCAGCCGAGGACTAGCGGGTTACGAGCAGTACTTC.

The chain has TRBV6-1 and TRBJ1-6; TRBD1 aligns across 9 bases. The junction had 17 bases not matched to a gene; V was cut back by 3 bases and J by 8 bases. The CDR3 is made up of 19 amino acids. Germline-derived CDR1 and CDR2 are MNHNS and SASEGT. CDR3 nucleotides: TGTGCCAGCAGTGATGCCGGGACAGGGCTAAACCCAGGGTATTCACCCCTCCACTTT. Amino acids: CASSDAGTGLNPGYSPLHF.

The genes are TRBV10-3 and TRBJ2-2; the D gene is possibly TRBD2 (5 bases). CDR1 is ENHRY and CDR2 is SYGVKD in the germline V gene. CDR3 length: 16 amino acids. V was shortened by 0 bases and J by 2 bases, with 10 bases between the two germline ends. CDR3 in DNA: TGTGCCATCAGTGAGTCGTCCACGGGAAACACCGGGGAGCTGTTTTTT. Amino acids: CAISESSTGNTGELFF.

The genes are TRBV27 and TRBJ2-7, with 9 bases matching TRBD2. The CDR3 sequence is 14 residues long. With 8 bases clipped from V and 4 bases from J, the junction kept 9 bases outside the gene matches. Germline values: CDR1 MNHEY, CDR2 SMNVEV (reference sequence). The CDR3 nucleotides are TGTGCCAGCCAGGGAGCGGGAGGCCTATACGAGCAGTACTTC. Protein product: CASQGAGGLYEQYF.

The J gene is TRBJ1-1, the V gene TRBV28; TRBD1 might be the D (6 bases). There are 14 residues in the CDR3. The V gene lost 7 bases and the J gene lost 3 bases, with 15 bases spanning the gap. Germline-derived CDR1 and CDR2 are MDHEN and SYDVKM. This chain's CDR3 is CASIPGRGDTEAFF. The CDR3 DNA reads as TGTGCCAGCATCCCCGGCAGGGGTGACACTGAAGCTTTCTTT.

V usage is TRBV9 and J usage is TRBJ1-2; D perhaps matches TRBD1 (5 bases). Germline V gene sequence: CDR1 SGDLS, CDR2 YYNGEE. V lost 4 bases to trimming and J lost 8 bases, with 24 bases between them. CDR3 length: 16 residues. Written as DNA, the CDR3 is TGTGCCAGCAGCCCCGCGCGAGGGGATGGGTCCGGGGGCTACACCTTC. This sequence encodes CASSPARGDGSGGYTF.

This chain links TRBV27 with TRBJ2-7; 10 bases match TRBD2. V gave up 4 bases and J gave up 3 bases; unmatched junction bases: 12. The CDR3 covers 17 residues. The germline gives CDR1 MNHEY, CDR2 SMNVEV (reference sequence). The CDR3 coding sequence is TGTGCCAGCAGTTCTGGTCCTAGCGGGAGCGATTTCTACGAGCAGTACTTC. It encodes CASSSGPSGSDFYEQYF.

The CDR3 coding sequence is TGTGCCAGCAGCAAATTCCAGGGGTCTAACTATGGCTACACCTTC. It specifies CASSKFQGSNYGYTF. V usage is TRBV21-1 and J usage is TRBJ1-2; the table's D call, TRBD1, has no DNA check behind it. TRBV21-1 is a documented pseudogene. This CDR3 contains 15 residues.

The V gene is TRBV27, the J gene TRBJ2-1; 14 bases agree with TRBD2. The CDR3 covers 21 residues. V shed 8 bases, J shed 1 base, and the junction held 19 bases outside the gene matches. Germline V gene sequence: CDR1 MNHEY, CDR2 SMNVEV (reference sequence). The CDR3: CASDDRSGTSGRVWSYNEQFF. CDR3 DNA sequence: TGTGCCAGCGACGACCGTTCCGGGACTAGCGGGAGAGTTTGGTCCTACAATGAGCAGTTCTTC.

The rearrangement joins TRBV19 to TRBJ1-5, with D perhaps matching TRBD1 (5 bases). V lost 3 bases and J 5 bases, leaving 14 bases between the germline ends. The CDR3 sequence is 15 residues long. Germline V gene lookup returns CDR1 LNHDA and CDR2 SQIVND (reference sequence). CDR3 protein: CASSIAGLVDQPQHF. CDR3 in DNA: TGTGCCAGTAGTATCGCAGGGCTGGTCGATCAGCCCCAGCATTTT.

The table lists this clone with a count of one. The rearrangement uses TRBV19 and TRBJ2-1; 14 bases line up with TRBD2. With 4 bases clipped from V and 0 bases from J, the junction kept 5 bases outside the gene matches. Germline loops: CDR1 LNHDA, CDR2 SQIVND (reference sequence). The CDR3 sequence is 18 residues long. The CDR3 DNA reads TGTGCCAGTAGTAAAGGGACTAGCGGGAGTTACTCCTACAATGAGCAGTTCTTC. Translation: CASSKGTSGSYSYNEQFF.

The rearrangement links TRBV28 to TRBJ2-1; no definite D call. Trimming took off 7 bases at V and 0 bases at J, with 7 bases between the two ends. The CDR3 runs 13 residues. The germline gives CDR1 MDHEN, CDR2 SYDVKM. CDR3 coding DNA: TGTGCCAGCATGCCCGACTCCTACAATGAGCAGTTCTTC. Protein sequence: CASMPDSYNEQFF. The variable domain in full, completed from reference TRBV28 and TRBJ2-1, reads DVKVTQSSRYLVKRTGEKVFLECVQDMDHENMFWYRQDPGLGLRLIYFSYDVKMKEKGDIPEGYSVSREKKERFSLILESASTNQTSMYLCASMPDSYNEQFFGPGTRLTVL.

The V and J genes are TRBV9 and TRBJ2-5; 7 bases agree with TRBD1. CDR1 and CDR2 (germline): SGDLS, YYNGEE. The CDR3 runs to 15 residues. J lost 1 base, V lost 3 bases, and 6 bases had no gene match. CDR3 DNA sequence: TGTGCCAGCAGCGGGCACAGGGGCATCCAAGAGACCCAGTACTTC. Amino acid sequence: CASSGHRGIQETQYF.